What follows describes a single T cell receptor beta chain. The germline CDR1 and CDR2 sequences are MDHEN and SYDVKM. The CDR3 totals 13 residues. Trimming removed 2 bases at V and 6 bases at J, with 10 bases between. The data are from a study of cytomegalovirus exposure and HLA in healthy donors. At the level of the study: Sequencing of roughly 180 million T cells in an earlier analysis found around 120 million unique TCR beta sequences.

Amplification used 60 Vbeta primers and 13 Jbeta primers. Profiling relied on immunoSEQ multiplex PCR, and the TCRdb table lists in-frame clones only, not all of them. This table has some 200,000 clones, about 80% appearing once. This sequence joins TRBV28 and TRBJ1-2; D ambiguous. The sample comprised PBMCs. This receptor was obtained from a man aged 18-30 years in good health and CMV-seronegative. The CDR3 loop reads CASSLGGINGYTF. The CDR3 bases are TGTGCCAGCAGTTTAGGAGGAATTAATGGCTACACCTTC.